The present T cell receptor beta chain was sequenced within a study of blood T cell repertoires in COVID-19. As for the study in general: Nucleic acid was either cDNA or gDNA, and it came from T cells, B-cell-depleted T cells, or PBMCs.

Generated by immunoSEQ multiplex PCR, the TCRdb table keeps only in-frame clones and is missing some. The table includes about 270,000 clones, around 86% detected once. J lost 2 bases, V lost 6 bases, and 4 bases had no gene match. The CDR3 consists of 14 residues. CDR1 is MDHEN and CDR2 is SYDVKM in the germline V gene. The TCR comes from a woman aged 60-75 years who had recovered from COVID-19. The chain joins TRBV28 to TRBJ2-7, with 10 bases identical to TRBD2. Sequenced: peripheral blood. In nucleotides, the CDR3 is TGTGCCAGCAGCCTAGCGGGGGTAACCTACGAGCAGTACTTC. It specifies CASSLAGVTYEQYF. The full variable domain, completed using reference TRBV28 and TRBJ2-7, is DVKVTQSSRYLVKRTGEKVFLECVQDMDHENMFWYRQDPGLGLRLIYFSYDVKMKEKGDIPEGYSVSREKKERFSLILESASTNQTSMYLCASSLAGVTYEQYFGPGTRLTVT.